The clone carrying this T cell receptor (beta chain) was observed a single time. Germline V gives CDR1 SGDLS, CDR2 YYNGEE. The CDR3 loop spans 15 amino acids. J gave up 5 bases and V 0 bases, and 6 bases lay outside the gene matches. The data were obtained in a study of long-term antiretroviral therapy in people with HIV. Assay version v3.0 of immunoSEQ was used, and it was run at survey level. TCRdb's table, derived via immunoSEQ multiplex PCR, lists solely in-frame clones and lacks some. The sample yields about 43,000 clones, roughly 86% seen once. The V and J genes are TRBV9 and TRBJ1-2, with 8 bases aligning to TRBD1. The origin of this receptor is a woman in her forties or fifties with HIV. The sample consisted of unsorted PBMCs, taken 0.1 years before starting antiretroviral therapy. CDR3 DNA: TGTGCCAGCAGCGTAGATGACAGGGGATGGTATGGCTACACCTTC. Translated, it gives CASSVDDRGWYGYTF.